This is a list of T cell receptor beta chains from one sample in a study of T cells in Graves' hyperthyroidism and ophthalmopathy. TCRdb called the multiplex PCR reads again in MiXCR, with one record for every CDR3 protein. The sample lists around 250,000 distinct CDR3 sequences, approximately 14% seen once, with more than 10% in the top ten. The sequenced material came from blood. These receptors were obtained from a woman in her thirties or forties with Graves' hyperthyroidism that later progressed to Graves' ophthalmopathy. CDR3s include the opening cysteine and the closing phenylalanine or tryptophan. The D gene is left open where the match is weak. Size tells how often a clone was seen (once, few, many) or the class of an expanded clone, and some rows leave it out.

- | TRBJ1-1 | - | TRBV6-1 | TGTGCCAGCAGTGCGTCAACAAGTATGATGAACACTGAAGCTTTCTTT | CASSASTSMMNTEAFF
- | TRBJ2-5 | - | TRBV5-1 | TGCGCCAGCAGCTTTTGGGGACTCCAAGAGACCCAGTACTTC | CASSFWGLQETQYF
many | TRBJ1-5 | - | TRBV28 | TGTGCCAGCAGTTTATCATTTCAGCCCCAGCATTTT | CASSLSFQPQHF
many | TRBJ1-4 | TRBD1 | TRBV11-2 | TGTGCCAGCAGCTTAGGCAGGGGGAGTGCAACTAATGAAAAACTGTTTTTT | CASSLGRGSATNEKLFF
many | TRBJ2-7 | TRBD2 | TRBV29-1 | TGCAGCGTTGAGACTAGCGGGAATTACGAGCAGTACTTC | CSVETSGNYEQYF
many | TRBJ2-7 | - | TRBV12-3/TRBV12-4 | TGTGCCAGCAGTTTAGCAGGAGCCGTGGAATACGAGCAGTACTTC | CASSLAGAVEYEQYF
many | TRBJ2-2 | TRBD1 | TRBV7-8 | TGTGCCAGCAGCCCGAGGACAGGGGATTACACCGGGGAGCTGTTTTTT | CASSPRTGDYTGELFF
many | TRBJ2-1 | TRBD2 | TRBV28 | TGTGCCAGTTCCCTCGAGGGGATAGCGGGAGACACTGAGCAGTTCTTC | CASSLEGIAGDTEQFF
few | TRBJ1-1 | - | TRBV19 | TGTGCCAGTACGGCGGCCACGAACACTGAAGCTTTCTTT | CASTAATNTEAFF
- | TRBJ2-7 | TRBD2 | TRBV7-9 | TGTGCCAGCAGCTTAGGGCTAGCGGGAGGGCCTTATGCCTACGAGCAGTACTTC | CASSLGLAGGPYAYEQYF
few | TRBJ2-2 | - | TRBV18 | TGTGCCAGCTCACCAAGGAGCAGGGGAGACACCGGGGAGCTGTTTTTT | CASSPRSRGDTGELFF
many | TRBJ1-5 | - | TRBV28 | TGTGCCAGCAGGTGGGAGGGCGGCGAGCCCCAGCATTTT | CASRWEGGEPQHF
- | TRBJ1-5 | - | TRBV5-8 | TGTGCCAGCAGCTTACCCCCGTTGAATCAGCCCCAGCATTTT | CASSLPPLNQPQHF
many | TRBJ2-7 | TRBD1 | TRBV28 | TGTGCCAGCAGTAAGGGACAGGCTGCCTACGAGCAGTACTTC | CASSKGQAAYEQYF
many | TRBJ1-5 | TRBD1 | TRBV2 | TGTGCCAGCAGTGAATCCGACCTGCACCTTGGGACAGGGGTACGCCAGCCCCAGCATTTT | CASSESDLHLGTGVRQPQHF
many | TRBJ2-1 | - | TRBV2 | TGTGCCAGCACTTTTTTGAATGAGCAGTTCTTC | CASTFLNEQFF
many | TRBJ1-2 | - | TRBV12-3/TRBV12-4 | TGTGCCAGCACCCAGGAAACGTTTGGCTACACCTTC | CASTQETFGYTF
many | TRBJ2-2 | - | TRBV11-2 | TGTGCCAGCAGCCGCATCGGAGGCCGGGGTCCAACCGGGGAGCTGTTTTTT | CASSRIGGRGPTGELFF
many | TRBJ2-1 | - | TRBV7-3 | TGTGCCAGCAGCTTAAAAGGAGGCGGGAAGCCGTACAATGAGCAATTCTTC | CASSLKGGGKPYNEQFF
many | TRBJ1-5 | - | TRBV27 | TGTGCCAGCAGCCGGGACTACTCCTATTTGACCCAGCATTTT | CASSRDYSYLTQHF
many | TRBJ2-7 | - | TRBV11-2 | TGTGCCAGCAGCCCAATCACAGGGTTCCACGAGCAGTACTTC | CASSPITGFHEQYF
once | TRBJ2-7 | TRBD1 | TRBV28 | TGTGCCAGCAGTTTCCCAACCGGGACAGGGGACGAGCAGTACTTC | CASSFPTGTGDEQYF
many | TRBJ2-4 | TRBD2 | TRBV28 | TGTGCCAGTTCTTGGACTAGCGGGATCAATAGGGGGGGCATTCAGTACTTC | CASSWTSGINRGGIQYF
- | TRBJ2-1 | TRBD1 | TRBV7-2 | TGTGCCAGCAGCTCCCTTGGGACAGTCAATGAGCAGTTCTTC | CASSSLGTVNEQFF
- | TRBJ2-1 | TRBD2 | TRBV20-1 | TGCAGTGCCACAACGGGACTAGCGGGAAGGGTCACCTACAATGAGCAGTTCTTC | CSATTGLAGRVTYNEQFF
many | TRBJ2-1 | - | TRBV2 | TGTGCCAGCAGTGCTGACAATAGTGAGCAGTTCTTC | CASSADNSEQFF
few | TRBJ2-1 | - | TRBV15 | TGTGCCACCAGCAGAGCCCGGGGGACCCCAAAGGGGGTTGAGCAGTTCTTC | CATSRARGTPKGVEQFF
- | TRBJ1-2 | TRBD1 | TRBV27 | TGTGCCAGCAGTTCCACTCCCGACAGGGGATTCTATGGCTACACCTTC | CASSSTPDRGFYGYTF
many | TRBJ1-1 | - | TRBV2 | TGTGCCAGCAGTGAACTGGCCTGGGGTGAAGCTTTCTTT | CASSELAWGEAFF
many | TRBJ2-7 | - | TRBV9 | TGTGCCAGCAGCGTAGGAGGGTCAAGCTCCTACGAGCAGTACTTC | CASSVGGSSSYEQYF
few | TRBJ2-1 | - | TRBV19 | TGTGCCAGTAGTGCGACAGTTTACAATGAGCAGTTCTTC | CASSATVYNEQFF
- | TRBJ1-1 | - | TRBV5-5 | TGTGCCAGCACCTGGTGGGGAGACACTGAAGCTTTCTTT | CASTWWGDTEAFF
many | TRBJ1-4 | - | TRBV28 | TGTGCCAGCAATATCCAGGTGAATGAAAAACTGTTTTTT | CASNIQVNEKLFF
- | TRBJ2-7 | - | TRBV19 | TGTGCCAGTAGTATAGCTCAGGCCTCCTACGAGCAGTACTTC | CASSIAQASYEQYF
many | TRBJ2-7 | - | TRBV28 | TGTGCCAGCTCCCTCCCGACTAGATTCGCCCACTACGAGCAGTACTTC | CASSLPTRFAHYEQYF
many | TRBJ2-3 | TRBD2 | TRBV18 | TGTGCCAGCTCACCGACGGGAGGGCCGGTGGATACGCAGTATTTT | CASSPTGGPVDTQYF
many | TRBJ2-7 | - | TRBV7-9 | TGTGCCAGCAGCTTATTCAGGGACGTCTCCTACGAGCAGTACTTC | CASSLFRDVSYEQYF
many | TRBJ2-1 | TRBD2 | TRBV27 | TGTGCCACCTCGAATCTAGCGGGAGGGCCGGATGAGCAGTTCTTC | CATSNLAGGPDEQFF
many | TRBJ2-1 | TRBD2 | TRBV16 | TGTGCCAGCAGCCAATTCTCAGCGGGAGGTCCCGCTGAGCAGTTCTTC | CASSQFSAGGPAEQFF
many | TRBJ2-7 | TRBD2 | TRBV7-2 | TGTGCCAGCAGCTCTGTCGGGACTAGCCTCAGCTACGAGCAGTACTTC | CASSSVGTSLSYEQYF
many | TRBJ2-7 | - | TRBV28 | TGTGCCAGCACGTTACACGGGAGCTACGAGCAGTACTTC | CASTLHGSYEQYF
many | TRBJ2-2 | - | TRBV6-1 | TGTGCCAGCAGCCATGGAACTGCCGGGGAGCTGTTTTTT | CASSHGTAGELFF
many | TRBJ2-7 | - | TRBV2 | TGTGCCAGCAGGTGGGGTGGCACCTTCGCCCCCTCCTACGAGCAGTACTTC | CASRWGGTFAPSYEQYF
many | TRBJ2-1 | - | TRBV7-9 | TGTGCCAGCAGCCAGTTCGTAGGCAATGAGCAGTTCTTC | CASSQFVGNEQFF
many | TRBJ1-4 | - | TRBV28 | TGTGCCAGCAGTCCCAGACTTCGAACTAATGAAAAACTGTTTTTT | CASSPRLRTNEKLFF
many | TRBJ2-5 | TRBD2 | TRBV10-1 | TGCGCCAGCAGTGACGGGGGGATTTACCAAGAGACCCAGTACTTC | CASSDGGIYQETQYF
- | TRBJ2-2 | TRBD1 | TRBV19 | TGTGCCAGTCGCCTGGCCCCGGGACAGGGGTGGACCGGGGAGCTGTTTTTT | CASRLAPGQGWTGELFF
many | TRBJ2-2 | - | TRBV18 | TGTGCCAGCTCACCGGCCGGGTTCGGGGAGCTGTTTTTT | CASSPAGFGELFF
many | TRBJ2-1 | - | TRBV7-8 | TGTGCCAGCAGCTTAGTCAGGGGGGAGAGGCCCAATGAGCAGTTCTTC | CASSLVRGERPNEQFF
many | TRBJ2-6 | - | TRBV6-2/TRBV6-3 | TGTGCCAGCAGCCCCACACTGGGGGTTACGAACTCTGGGGCCAACGTCCTGACTTTC | CASSPTLGVTNSGANVLTF
many | TRBJ2-2 | - | TRBV28 | TGTGCCAGCAGTTTAGAAAGCAGATACACCGGGGAGCTGTTTTTT | CASSLESRYTGELFF